The sequence of this T cell receptor beta chain was determined in a study of shared clonotypes between healthy human individuals (dated by TCRdb to 2020 to 2022). As for the study more broadly: Two women and three men aged 18 to 49 years were included in the cohort. The study deeply sequenced blood TCR repertoires of about 5 healthy adults to estimate repertoire size and the extent of clonotype sharing between individuals. To increase sequencing depth and limit assay-specific biases, different laboratories used diverse techniques to prepare libraries and sequence TCR repertoires. For each donor, CD4 naive and CD4 memory were each run on three plates, CD8 naive on two plates, and CD8 memory on one plate. Leukapheresis yielded between about 0.94 and 9.5 billion PBMCs per donor.

The CDR3 has 14 amino acids, counting the end cysteine and phenylalanine. Only the CDR3 DNA stays, 42 bases, in frame from base 1. The CDR1 and CDR2 encoded by the germline V gene are SNHLY and FYNNEI. V is reduced by 6 bases and J by 3 bases, leaving a spacing of 14 bases between them. Turning to this clone: Its antigen is still unknown. There are no base qualities to consult, and no much larger clone falls within one base.

Using the deep immunoSEQ assay, multiplex PCR amplified TCR CDR3 regions from genomic DNA. For each cell subset, the extracted genomic DNA was distributed evenly across all wells of several immunoSEQ 96-well plates, and each plate served as one replicate. For sorted subsets, 200 to 250 ng of genomic DNA, equivalent to 25,000 to 35,000 T cell genomes, went into each replicate PCR. Purified libraries were quantified with a Qubit 3.0 fluorometer, sized on a Bioanalyzer 2100, and re-quantified with the KAPA Library Quantification kit. A separate single-read 150-cycle Illumina NextSeq 550 flow cell was used to sequence each immunoSEQ 96-well plate. The source study handled its data this way. The immunoSEQ output contained only junctional sequences without quality scores, so filtering could not match that applied to full-length reads. To assign V/J genes and CDR3, sequences were annotated against IMGT germline references using PyIR, a Python wrapper for IgBLAST v1.9. Any read was removed if the V/J assignment was weak (E-value above 1e-6), the CDR3 was missing, or the read contained stop codons, out-of-frame junctions, or ambiguous translated residues. V3J clonotypes were defined by identical inferred V gene, J gene, and CDR3 amino acid sequence. Percentage overlap between repertoires was calculated by dividing the number of shared unique clonotypes by the size of the smaller repertoire. RTK rarefaction, the Chao1 estimator, and Recon v2.1 estimates of unobserved clonotypes were used to assess repertoire richness. Generation probabilities were computed with OLGA for all TCRbeta clonotypes obtained by the gDNA method from several donors. The table comes from immuneACCESS by way of TCRdb, which keeps in-frame sequences with V and J called. Part of the clones is missing from these tables; in studies checked, under half for an unresolved V gene and the rest for unknown reasons. Clone size and V and J calls were adopted from that table, with D and trimming inferred from the DNA. The sample table shows approximately 1,000,000 clones, and about 72% are seen once. The ten largest clones capture almost 0.9% of the sample.

Donors were healthy HIV-negative adults with no recently reported acute infections or vaccinations. Every donor was a Caucasian adult living in Nashville, Tennessee, USA. CD4+ T cells were enriched by magnetic negative selection, after which naive cells were positively selected on CD45RA and the negative fraction was taken as the memory subset. Blood was collected by leukapheresis, and PBMCs were isolated by Ficoll-Histopaque density gradient centrifugation and then cryopreserved in liquid nitrogen vapor phase. Purity and quantity of every magnetically sorted T cell population were checked by analytical flow cytometry. Each sorted fraction had its genomic DNA isolated and then quantified by UV absorbance on a Nanodrop 2000c. The full study reports these points: Based on pairwise subsampling, the degree of clonotype sharing among donors was expected to be affected by sequencing depth. Across a few donors, 5% to 6% of naive CD4, approximately 3.6% of naive CD8, 2.3% of memory CD4, and under 0.45% of memory CD8 clonotypes were shared. Compared with non-shared clonotypes, clonotypes shared by all four sorted-subset donors had higher generation probabilities. The genetic and exposure-history diversity represented was limited by the small number of donors. Rarefaction of sorted-subset datasets indicated incomplete sequencing despite the large sequencing depth. Sampling was limited to blood, and TCR repertoires in tissue likely differ from TCR repertoires in blood. Naive subsets generally had larger estimated clonotype richness than memory subsets did.

The sample consisted of memory CD4+ T cells from PBMCs. The sample's cell subset or site label, decoded: CD45RA-negative fraction. The chain joins TRBV2 to TRBJ2-5, with TRBD1 tentatively as D gene (6 bases match). This receptor was obtained from a young man in good health. Some clones in this sample may be carry-over from other donors' samples. The DNA sequence is as follows: TGTGCCAGCAGAGCGGACAGTCTCAAAGAGACCCAGTACTTC. Its protein is CASRADSLKETQYF.